The 30 T cell receptor beta chains presented below share a single source sample, sequenced in a study of cytomegalovirus exposure and HLA in healthy donors. The PCR contained 60 Vbeta and 13 Jbeta primers. Generated by immunoSEQ multiplex PCR, the TCRdb table keeps only in-frame clones and is missing some. The sample consists of around 180,000 clones, around 82% of them appearing once. Sequencing was done on a sample of PBMCs. The receptors were sampled from a man in his forties in good health and CMV-seronegative.

This clone was seen a single time. The V gene is TRBV2, the J gene TRBJ2-7; the D gene is possibly TRBD2 (6 bases). This CDR3 comprises 13 residues. Trimming shortened V by 1 base and J by 2 bases, and 6 bases separated the two germline ends. Per germline, CDR1 SNHLY and CDR2 FYNNEI. Here the CDR3 DNA reads TGTGCCAGCAGTGAAGGACTAGCCTACGAGCAGTACTTC. It codes for CASSEGLAYEQYF.

The CDR3 DNA is TGTGCCAGCAACGGCGCCAGGACGAACACCGGGGAGCTGTTTTTT. This codes for CASNGARTNTGELFF. V gene TRBV5-5 combines with J gene TRBJ2-2; D gene unclear. V lost 6 bases, J lost 0 bases, and 12 bases lay in between. The germline CDR1 and CDR2 sequences are SGHKS and YYEKEE (reference sequence). The CDR3 runs 15 residues.

The gene calls are TRBV7-9 and TRBJ1-5, with unresolved D. The CDR3 is 12 amino acids. With 1 base removed from V and 9 bases from J, the gap between germline ends came to 7 bases. Looked up from germline, CDR1 is SEHNR and CDR2 is FQNEAQ (reference sequence). CDR3 sequence: CASSLGEAPQHF. DNA of the CDR3: TGTGCCAGCAGCTTAGGGGAGGCGCCCCAGCATTTT.

The chain employs TRBV19 and TRBJ2-1; D may be TRBD2 (6 bases). Trimming took 8 bases from V and 1 from J, leaving 9 bases between them. CDR3 size: 13 residues. The germline gives CDR1 LNHDA, CDR2 SQIVND (reference sequence). CDR3: CASLAGSYNEQFF. Written as DNA, the CDR3 is TGTGCCAGTCTGGCGGGATCCTACAATGAGCAGTTCTTC.

This chain joins TRBV27 and TRBJ1-1; tentatively, D is TRBD1 (6 bases). The CDR3 has 14 amino acids. Between the trimmed V and J ends, which lost 6 bases and 1 base, there was a span of 12 bases. CDR1 MNHEY and CDR2 SMNVEV come from the germline V gene (reference sequence). The DNA for the CDR3 is TGTGCCAGCAGAACGGGACACCAGAACACTGAAGCTTTCTTT. The encoded protein is CASRTGHQNTEAFF.

This clone was recorded a few times. V usage is TRBV15 and J usage is TRBJ1-1, with 7 positions matching TRBD1. The CDR3 is made up of 16 amino acids. J was trimmed by 0 bases and V by 1 base; bases with no gene match: 5. Germline V gene data show CDR1 as LNHNV and CDR2 as YYDKDF (reference sequence). As DNA, the CDR3 is TGTGCCACCAGCAGAGGACAGGGCAATTTGAACACTGAAGCTTTCTTT. Amino acid sequence: CATSRGQGNLNTEAFF.

CDR3 residues: CASSAIYGEQFF. The CDR3 DNA reads TGTGCCAGCAGCGCGATATACGGTGAGCAGTTCTTC. The chain uses TRBV11-2 and TRBJ2-1; no reliable D call. There are 12 residues in the CDR3. Per germline, CDR1 SGHAT and CDR2 FQNNGV. V gave up 5 bases and J gave up 9 bases, with 11 bases separating them.

This chain connects TRBV28 to TRBJ2-7; 8 nucleotides match TRBD2. With V trimmed by 3 bases and J by 3 bases, 4 bases remained unmatched. Germline V CDR1 and CDR2: MDHEN, SYDVKM. The CDR3 runs to 14 residues. The CDR3 region has the DNA TGTGCCAGCAGTTTGAGCGGGAGTAACTACGAGCAGTACTTC. Protein product: CASSLSGSNYEQYF. The full variable domain, its missing parts supplied by reference TRBV28 and TRBJ2-7, is DVKVTQSSRYLVKRTGEKVFLECVQDMDHENMFWYRQDPGLGLRLIYFSYDVKMKEKGDIPEGYSVSREKKERFSLILESASTNQTSMYLCASSLSGSNYEQYFGPGTRLTVT.

The chain employs TRBV7-2 and TRBJ2-4, with D tentatively TRBD2 (5 bases). V was shortened by 3 bases and J by 8 bases, with 11 bases between the two germline ends. CDR1 SGHTA and CDR2 FQGNSA come from the germline V gene. The CDR3 runs to 13 residues. This CDR3 is CASSLEEADIQYF. The CDR3 region has the DNA TGTGCCAGCAGCTTGGAGGAAGCGGACATTCAGTACTTC.

This chain joins TRBV2 and TRBJ2-5; D remains unclear. Germline CDR1 SNHLY, CDR2 FYNNEI. Trimming pared 0 bases from V and 5 bases from J, leaving 10 bases between. This CDR3 contains 14 residues. CDR3 DNA sequence: TGTGCCAGCAGTGAAGCCGGAGCAGAGGAGACCCAGTACTTC. Its protein product is CASSEAGAEETQYF.

The rearrangement links TRBV7-2 to TRBJ1-3; 7 nucleotides align to TRBD1. V lost 5 bases, J lost 1 base, and 5 bases stayed unmatched. CDR1 SGHTA and CDR2 FQGNSA come from the germline V gene. This CDR3 is built from 15 residues. The CDR3 DNA reads as TGTGCCAGCAGCCTTAAGACAGGGTCTGGAAACACCATATATTTT. This codes for CASSLKTGSGNTIYF.

This clone came up a few times. The V and J genes are TRBV19 and TRBJ2-3; D gene unclear. CDR3 length equals 14 residues. Trimming took 3 bases from V and 1 from J, leaving 8 bases between them. The germline V gene encodes CDR1 LNHDA and CDR2 SQIVND (reference sequence). The CDR3, as DNA: TGTGCCAGTAGTATTGGCTTCGGCACAGATACGCAGTATTTT. This codes for CASSIGFGTDTQYF.

The V call is TRBV19, the J call TRBJ2-7, with D possibly matching TRBD2 (5 bases). The V end lost 3 bases, the J end lost 3 bases, and 9 bases lay between the germline ends. There are 13 residues in the CDR3. CDR1 is LNHDA and CDR2 is SQIVND in the germline V gene (reference sequence). The CDR3 sequence: CASSIPGIYEQYF. CDR3 nucleotides: TGTGCCAGTAGTATCCCCGGGATCTACGAGCAGTACTTC.

This chain connects TRBV18 to TRBJ1-6, with TRBD1 matching over 8 bases. V lost 3 bases and J lost 13; bases outside the gene matches: 8. CDR1 KGHSH and CDR2 LQKENI come from the germline V gene. This CDR3 spans 14 amino acids. The CDR3 protein is CASSPGQVPLPLHF. The CDR3 nucleotides are TGTGCCAGCTCACCGGGACAGGTCCCTCTCCCCCTCCACTTT.

This clone was seen a handful of times. The V call is TRBV5-1, the J call TRBJ2-5; 8 bases match TRBD2. The germline gives CDR1 SGHRS, CDR2 YFSETQ. V dropped 1 base and J dropped 4; count of bases not matched to a gene: 0. This CDR3 region has 13 residues. DNA of the CDR3: TGCGCCAGCAGCTTGAGCGGGGGAGAGACCCAGTACTTC. This encodes CASSLSGGETQYF.

On this clone: A junction end diverges from the germline sequence, so it may reflect a read error. The chain joins TRBV5-5 to TRBJ1-5; perhaps TRBD1 as D (5 bases). The CDR3 extends over 15 amino acids. The V gene's germline CDR1 is SGHKS and CDR2 YYEKEE (reference sequence). In DNA form, the CDR3 reads TGTGCCGGCAGCTTGTCAGGGCATAGCAATCAGCCCCAGCATTTT. This translates into CAGSLSGHSNQPQHF.

The V gene is TRBV5-1, the J gene TRBJ1-1; D is perhaps TRBD1 (5 bases). CDR3 length: 15 amino acids. The germline gives CDR1 SGHRS, CDR2 YFSETQ. The germline V and J ends were trimmed by 4 bases and 1 base, with 14 bases remaining between them. The CDR3, as DNA: TGCGCCAGCAGCCCGGTCGACAGAGAGAACACTGAAGCTTTCTTT. It translates to CASSPVDRENTEAFF. Based on the CDR3 plus reference TRBV5-1 and TRBJ1-1, the full variable domain is KAGVTQTPRYLIKTRGQQVTLSCSPISGHRSVSWYQQTPGQGLQFLFEYFSETQRNKGNFPGRFSGRQFSNSRSEMNVSTLELGDSALYLCASSPVDRENTEAFFGQGTRLTVV.

The chain has TRBV11-3 and TRBJ1-1, with unresolved D. V dropped 6 bases and J dropped 0 bases, with 14 bases sitting between them. This CDR3 contains 15 residues. Germline CDR1 is SGHNT and CDR2 is YENEEA. CDR3 region: CASRFSGQVNTEAFF. The CDR3 DNA reads TGTGCCAGCAGGTTTAGCGGGCAGGTGAACACTGAAGCTTTCTTT.

V gene TRBV6-6 combines with J gene TRBJ1-6, with 9 bases identical to TRBD1. This CDR3 has 14 residues. Germline assignment: CDR1 MNHNY and CDR2 SVGAGI (reference sequence). Trimming took 5 bases from V and 8 from J; bases not matched to a gene: 4. CDR3 DNA sequence: TGTGCCAGCAGTACCCGGACAGGGGATTCACCCCTCCACTTT. The encoded protein is CASSTRTGDSPLHF.

V usage is TRBV2 and J usage is TRBJ1-2; 8 bases fit TRBD1. Germline assignment: CDR1 SNHLY and CDR2 FYNNEI. CDR3 length: 13 residues. With 6 bases clipped from V and 2 bases from J, the junction kept 2 bases outside the gene matches. CDR3 protein: CASRGTGNYGYTF. The CDR3 nucleotides are TGTGCCAGCAGAGGGACAGGAAACTATGGCTACACCTTC.

The V call is TRBV18, the J call TRBJ1-6; D is undetermined. This CDR3 is 14 amino acids long. Trimming shortened V by 4 bases and J by 5 bases, and 9 bases separated the two germline ends. Germline CDR1 and CDR2: KGHSH and LQKENI. The CDR3 region has the DNA TGTGCCAGCTCACGTCCAGGTGATAATTCACCCCTCCACTTT. Translation: CASSRPGDNSPLHF.

CDR3 bases: TGTGCCAGCAGTACCAAAGCGGATACGCAGTATTTT. Translation gives CASSTKADTQYF. The V gene is TRBV25-1, the J gene TRBJ2-3; D not certain. The germline V gene has CDR1 MGHDK and CDR2 SYGVNS. V lost 5 bases, J lost 6 bases, and 9 bases lay in between. This CDR3 has 12 residues.

V and J are TRBV19 and TRBJ2-1, with D perhaps matching TRBD2 (6 bases). The CDR3 is made up of 16 amino acids. Germline CDR1 and CDR2: LNHDA and SQIVND (reference sequence). Between the trimmed V and J ends, which lost 1 base and 9 bases, there was a span of 19 bases. CDR3 nucleotide sequence: TGTGCCAGTAGTATAGGGGGCGGGATGATTTCTGGTGAGCAGTTCTTC. Translating it yields CASSIGGGMISGEQFF.

In DNA, the CDR3 is TGCGCCAGCAGCCAAGATCCTATAGGGGGGGCTGAGCAGTTCTTC. Protein sequence: CASSQDPIGGAEQFF. The chain is built from TRBV4-3 and TRBJ2-1; a possible D gene is TRBD2 (7 bases). Germline CDR1 reads LGHNA; CDR2 reads YSLEER. This CDR3 is 15 amino acids long. Trimming cost V 0 bases and J 9 bases, with 15 bases left between them.

V is TRBV7-2 and J is TRBJ1-2; 9 bases line up with TRBD1. Looked up from germline, CDR1 is SGHTA and CDR2 is FQGNSA. After removal of 4 bases from V and 3 bases from J, the junction contained 3 bases not matched to a gene. This CDR3 is 14 amino acids long. The CDR3 loop is CASSWGQGDYGYTF. The CDR3 nucleotides read TGTGCCAGCAGCTGGGGACAGGGCGACTATGGCTACACCTTC.

This clone was counted a single time. This chain connects TRBV7-8 to TRBJ1-1; D is ambiguous. Germline CDR1 reads SGHVS; CDR2 reads FQNEAQ. The ends were cut back, 3 bases at V and 4 bases at J, with 9 bases in the middle. The CDR3 spans 13 residues. The DNA for the CDR3 is TGTGCCAGCAGCTTGGAGGGAGGCACTGAAGCTTTCTTT. This codes for CASSLEGGTEAFF.

This chain connects TRBV11-3 to TRBJ2-7; D remains unclear. The germline V gene encodes CDR1 SGHNT and CDR2 YENEEA. The CDR3 spans 12 residues. Between the trimmed V and J ends, which lost 5 bases and 3 bases, there was a span of 8 bases. This CDR3 is CASSPGYYEQYF. In nucleotides, the CDR3 is TGTGCCAGCAGCCCAGGCTACTACGAGCAGTACTTC.

As concerns this clone: The same CDR3 can be traced to other DNA sequences in this sample. The chain recombines TRBV5-1 with TRBJ2-7; tentatively, D is TRBD1 (6 bases). Germline V gene sequence: CDR1 SGHRS, CDR2 YFSETQ. Deletions cut 2 bases from V and 3 bases from J, with 6 bases between. The CDR3 runs to 12 residues. The CDR3 nucleotides read TGCGCCAGCAGCTTACAGGGCTACGAGCAGTACTTC. Translating gives CASSLQGYEQYF.

Only one count was recorded for this clone. This rearrangement joins TRBV7-9 to TRBJ2-3; 9 positions match TRBD2. This CDR3 has 15 amino acids. Trimming removed 5 bases from V and 2 bases from J; junction bases left unmatched: 5. Germline CDR1 SEHNR, CDR2 FQNEAQ (reference sequence). Written as DNA, the CDR3 is TGTGCCAGCAGCGGGGGACTAGCTGACACAGATACGCAGTATTTT. Translated: CASSGGLADTDTQYF.

J is TRBJ1-6 and V is TRBV5-6; D perhaps matches TRBD1 (5 bases). Trimming removed 6 bases at V and 0 bases at J, with 7 bases between. Germline loops: CDR1 SGHDT, CDR2 YYEEEE. The CDR3 is made up of 14 amino acids. Here the CDR3 reads CASTRVSYNSPLHF. The CDR3 DNA follows: TGTGCCAGCACCAGGGTCTCCTATAATTCACCCCTCCACTTT.